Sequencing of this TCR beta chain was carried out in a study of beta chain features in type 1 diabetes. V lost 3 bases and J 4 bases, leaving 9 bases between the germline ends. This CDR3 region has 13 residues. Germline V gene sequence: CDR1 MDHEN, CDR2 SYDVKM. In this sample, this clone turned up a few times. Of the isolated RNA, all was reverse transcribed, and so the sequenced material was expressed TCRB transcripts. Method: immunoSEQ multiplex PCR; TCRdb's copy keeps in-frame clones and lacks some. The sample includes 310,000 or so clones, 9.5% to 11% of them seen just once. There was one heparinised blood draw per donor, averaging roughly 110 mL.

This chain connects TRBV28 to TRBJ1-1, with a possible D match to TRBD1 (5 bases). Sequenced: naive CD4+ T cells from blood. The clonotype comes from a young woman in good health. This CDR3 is CASSLQGITEAFF. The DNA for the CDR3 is TGTGCCAGCAGTTTGCAGGGAATCACTGAAGCTTTCTTT.